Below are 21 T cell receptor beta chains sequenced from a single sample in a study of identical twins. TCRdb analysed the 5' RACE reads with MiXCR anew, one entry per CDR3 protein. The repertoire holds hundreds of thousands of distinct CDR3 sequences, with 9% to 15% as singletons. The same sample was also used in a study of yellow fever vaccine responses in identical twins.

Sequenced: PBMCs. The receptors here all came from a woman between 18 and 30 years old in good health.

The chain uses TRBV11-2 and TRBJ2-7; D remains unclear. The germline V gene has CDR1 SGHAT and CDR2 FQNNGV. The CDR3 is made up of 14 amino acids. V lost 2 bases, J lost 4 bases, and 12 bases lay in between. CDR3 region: CASSLQSQKYEQYV. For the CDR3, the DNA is TGTGCCAGCAGCTTACAATCGCAGAAATACGAGCAGTACGTC.

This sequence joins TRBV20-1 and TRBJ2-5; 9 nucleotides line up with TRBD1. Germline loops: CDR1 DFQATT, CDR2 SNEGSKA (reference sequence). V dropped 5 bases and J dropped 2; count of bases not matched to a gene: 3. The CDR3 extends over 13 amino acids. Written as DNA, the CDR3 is TGCAGTGCTGGGGACAGGGAGCAAGAGACCCAGTACTTC. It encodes CSAGDREQETQYF.

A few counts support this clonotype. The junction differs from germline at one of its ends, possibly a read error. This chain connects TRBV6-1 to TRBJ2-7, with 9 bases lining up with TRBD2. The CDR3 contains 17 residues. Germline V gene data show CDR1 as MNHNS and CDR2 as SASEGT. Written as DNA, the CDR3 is TGTGCCAGCAGTCAATCCTGGGGGCGGGAGGGCTCCTACGAGCAGTGCTTC. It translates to CASSQSWGREGSYEQCF.

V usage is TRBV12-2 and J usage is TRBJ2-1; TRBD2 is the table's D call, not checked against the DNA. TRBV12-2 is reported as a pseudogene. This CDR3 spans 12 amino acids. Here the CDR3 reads CASRLEGHGEFF. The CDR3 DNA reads TGTGCAAGTCGCTTGGAGGGCCACGGCGAGTTCTTC.

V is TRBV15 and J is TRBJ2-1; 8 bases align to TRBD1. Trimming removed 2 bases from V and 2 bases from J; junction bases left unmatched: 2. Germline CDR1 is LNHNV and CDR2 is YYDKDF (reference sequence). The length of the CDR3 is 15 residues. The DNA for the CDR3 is TGTGCCACCAGCAGAACAGGGGGAACCTACAATGAGCAGTTCTTC. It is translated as CATSRTGGTYNEQFF.

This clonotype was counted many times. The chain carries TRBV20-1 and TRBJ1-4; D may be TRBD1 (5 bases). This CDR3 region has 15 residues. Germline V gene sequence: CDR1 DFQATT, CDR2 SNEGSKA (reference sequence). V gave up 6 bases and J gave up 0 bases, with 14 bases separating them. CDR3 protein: CSASRGPATNEKLFF. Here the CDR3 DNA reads TGCAGTGCCTCCCGGGGACCTGCAACTAATGAAAAACTGTTTTTT.

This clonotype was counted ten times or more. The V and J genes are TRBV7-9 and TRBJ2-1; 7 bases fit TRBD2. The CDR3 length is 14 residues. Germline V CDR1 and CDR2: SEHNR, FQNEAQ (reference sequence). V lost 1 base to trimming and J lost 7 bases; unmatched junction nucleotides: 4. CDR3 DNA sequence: TGTGCCAGCAGCTTAGGGCTAGCGGAAAATGAGCAGTTCTTC. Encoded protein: CASSLGLAENEQFF.

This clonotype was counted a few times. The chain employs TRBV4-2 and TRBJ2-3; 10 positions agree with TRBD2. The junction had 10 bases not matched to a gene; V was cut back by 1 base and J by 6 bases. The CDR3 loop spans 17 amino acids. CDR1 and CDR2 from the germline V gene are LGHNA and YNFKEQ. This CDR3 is CASSQVKLSGGDDTQYF. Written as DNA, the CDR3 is TGTGCCAGCAGCCAAGTCAAGCTCAGCGGGGGGGACGATACGCAGTATTTT.

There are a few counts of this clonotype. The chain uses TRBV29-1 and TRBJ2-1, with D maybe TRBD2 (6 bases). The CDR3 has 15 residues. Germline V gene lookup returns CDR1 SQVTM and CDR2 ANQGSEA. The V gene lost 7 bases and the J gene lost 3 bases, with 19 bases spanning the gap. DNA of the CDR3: TGCAGCGGGGAGGCCGGGAGACCGGGCTACAATGAGCAGTTCTTC. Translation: CSGEAGRPGYNEQFF.

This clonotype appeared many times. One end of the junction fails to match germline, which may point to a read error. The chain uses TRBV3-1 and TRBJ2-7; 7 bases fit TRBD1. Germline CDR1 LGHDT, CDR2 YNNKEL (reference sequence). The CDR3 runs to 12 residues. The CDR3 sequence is CASSQVQGQTAF. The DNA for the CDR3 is TGTGCCAGCAGCCAAGTACAGGGACAGACAGCCTTC.

DNA for the CDR3: TGTGCCACCAGTACCCGACAGGGGGCCGGGAATCAGCCCCAGCATTTT. Amino acid sequence: CATSTRQGAGNQPQHF. The chain has TRBV24-1 and TRBJ1-5; 10 positions agree with TRBD1. Trimming at V came to 6 bases and at J to 4 bases, leaving 8 bases not matched to a gene. This CDR3 is 16 amino acids long. CDR1 KGHDR and CDR2 SFDVKD come from the germline V gene.

The CDR3 sequence is CSATLTGALNQPQHF. The CDR3 nucleotides are TGCAGTGCTACTCTGACAGGGGCCCTCAATCAGCCCCAGCATTTT. The chain carries TRBV20-1 and TRBJ1-5; 8 bases line up with TRBD1. The CDR3 is made up of 15 amino acids. Trimming at V came to 4 bases and at J to 3 bases, leaving 8 bases not matched to a gene. Germline CDR1 DFQATT, CDR2 SNEGSKA (reference sequence).

In nucleotides, the CDR3 is TGTGCCAGCAGCCGGGAGTCAAGCGGTACCAGCACAGATACGCAGTATTTT. Translating gives CASSRESSGTSTDTQYF. The chain joins TRBV4-2 to TRBJ2-3, with D possibly TRBD2 on 5 matching bases. CDR1 LGHNA and CDR2 YNFKEQ come from the germline V gene. This CDR3 spans 17 amino acids. V lost 4 bases and J 0 bases, leaving 17 bases between the germline ends.

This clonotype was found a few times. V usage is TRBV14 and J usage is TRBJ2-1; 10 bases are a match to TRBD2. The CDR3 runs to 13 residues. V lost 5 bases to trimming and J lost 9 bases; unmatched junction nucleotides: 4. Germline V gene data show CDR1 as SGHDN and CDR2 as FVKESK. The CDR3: CASSVRLAGEQFF. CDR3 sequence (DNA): TGTGCCAGCAGCGTAAGACTAGCGGGTGAGCAGTTCTTC.

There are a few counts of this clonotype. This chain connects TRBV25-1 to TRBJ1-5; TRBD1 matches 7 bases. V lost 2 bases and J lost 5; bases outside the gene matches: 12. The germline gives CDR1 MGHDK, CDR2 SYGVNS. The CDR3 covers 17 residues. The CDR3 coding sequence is TGTGCCAGCAGTGAAGGCGGTTTCAGGGGGGAGCATCAGCCCCAGCATTTT. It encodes CASSEGGFRGEHQPQHF.

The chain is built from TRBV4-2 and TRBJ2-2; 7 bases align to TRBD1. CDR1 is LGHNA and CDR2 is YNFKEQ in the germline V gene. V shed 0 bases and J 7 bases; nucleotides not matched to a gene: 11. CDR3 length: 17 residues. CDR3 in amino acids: CASSQDTRGRVGGELFF. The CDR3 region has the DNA TGTGCCAGCAGCCAAGATACAAGGGGGCGAGTCGGCGGGGAGCTGTTTTTT.

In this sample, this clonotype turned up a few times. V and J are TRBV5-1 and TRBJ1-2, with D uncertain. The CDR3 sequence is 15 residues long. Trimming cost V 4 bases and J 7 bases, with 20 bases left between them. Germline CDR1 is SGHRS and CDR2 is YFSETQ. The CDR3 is CASSQDPGLGVGYTF. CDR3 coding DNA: TGCGCCAGCAGCCAAGATCCGGGATTGGGTGTTGGCTACACCTTC.

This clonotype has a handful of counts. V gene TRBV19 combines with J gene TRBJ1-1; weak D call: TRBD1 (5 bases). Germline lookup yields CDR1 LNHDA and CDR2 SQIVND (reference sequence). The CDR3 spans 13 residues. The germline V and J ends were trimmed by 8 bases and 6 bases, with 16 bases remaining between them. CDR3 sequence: CASGVEGGAEAFF. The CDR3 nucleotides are TGTGCCAGTGGGGTAGAGGGAGGGGCTGAAGCTTTCTTT.

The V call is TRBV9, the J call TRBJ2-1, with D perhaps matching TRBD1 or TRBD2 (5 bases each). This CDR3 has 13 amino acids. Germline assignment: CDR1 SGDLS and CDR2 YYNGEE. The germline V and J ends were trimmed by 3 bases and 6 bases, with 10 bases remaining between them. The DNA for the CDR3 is TGTGCCAGCAGCGCCCGGGACGCCAATGAGCAGTTCTTC. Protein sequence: CASSARDANEQFF.

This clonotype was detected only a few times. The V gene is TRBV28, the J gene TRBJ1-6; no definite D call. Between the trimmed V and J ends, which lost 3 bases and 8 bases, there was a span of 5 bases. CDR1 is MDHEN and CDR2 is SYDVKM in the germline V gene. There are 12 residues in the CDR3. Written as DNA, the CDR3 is TGTGCCAGCAGTTTTCTTGATTCACCCCTCCACTTT. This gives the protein CASSFLDSPLHF.

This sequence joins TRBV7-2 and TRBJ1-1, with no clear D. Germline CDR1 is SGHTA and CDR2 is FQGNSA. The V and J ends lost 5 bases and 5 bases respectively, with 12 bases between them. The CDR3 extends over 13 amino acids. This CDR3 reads CASSGTTRTEAFF. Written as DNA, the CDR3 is TGTGCCAGCAGCGGTACGACGAGGACTGAAGCTTTCTTT.